These T cell receptor beta chains were read from a single sample in a study of molecular identifiers for immune sequencing clone quantification. TCRdb reprocessed the PCR reads via MiXCR and lists one record per CDR3 protein. The sample holds 400,000 to 600,000 distinct CDR3 sequences; around 23% are singletons and the top ten take around 0.78%. The specimen sequenced was naive CD8+ T cells from blood, with Jurkat cell RNA spiked in. Every receptor here comes from a human donor in good health. Some libraries in this study had Jurkat cell RNA spiked in. The conserved cysteine and the conserved F or W are not part of the CDR3 here. A D gene is named only where the DNA matches it firmly.

12,.,TRBV12-3/TRBV12-4,TRBJ1-2,ASSFLDSNYGYT
15,.,TRBV7-6,TRBJ1-3,ASSDRAGAPAGNTIY
11,TRBD1,TRBV19,TRBJ2-7,ASSTDRGDEQY
13,TRBD1,TRBV20-1,TRBJ2-7,SARVPWDRGHEQY
11,.,TRBV11-3,TRBJ2-1,ASKERGEDEQF
11,.,TRBV6-2/TRBV6-3,TRBJ2-7,ASSLTDDYGQY
14,.,TRBV2,TRBJ1-1,ASSETQRYKNTEAF
11,.,TRBV6-5,TRBJ1-5,ASATYFNQPQH
14,TRBD1,TRBV6-5,TRBJ2-7,ASSYSKSGGGHEQY
9,.,TRBV7-9,TRBJ2-7,ASSLGSDPH
18,.,TRBV28,TRBJ1-4,ASSTPWVGGVTATNEKLF
14,.,TRBV5-8,TRBJ2-3,ASSLSVKGVADTQY
11,.,TRBV6-2/TRBV6-3,TRBJ1-4,ASSLGHAEKLF
13,TRBD1,TRBV10-3,TRBJ2-7,AISDSTGGSYEQY
12,TRBD2,TRBV29-1,TRBJ2-3,SVVLAGNTDTQY
11,.,TRBV27,TRBJ2-3,ASRAIGTDTQY
14,TRBD1,TRBV7-9,TRBJ2-7,ASSSTGQGGSNEQY
13,.,TRBV3-1,TRBJ2-5,ASSQDLSRKETQY
13,.,TRBV11-2,TRBJ2-1,ASSLTGFVLDEQF
12,.,TRBV4-1,TRBJ1-5,ASSQITGNQPQH
13,TRBD2,TRBV7-9,TRBJ2-5,ASSSAEREIETQY
13,.,TRBV25-1,TRBJ1-1,ASSVGADGYTEAF
9,.,TRBV27,TRBJ2-1,ACYRDNEQF
12,.,TRBV19,TRBJ2-3,ASSISGFTDTQY
11,.,TRBV2,TRBJ1-6,AREGGRNSPLH
11,.,TRBV5-1,TRBJ2-7,ASRAVFNYEQY
13,.,TRBV4-1,TRBJ1-1,ASSLGITLNTEAF
15,.,TRBV19,TRBJ2-2,ASSIHFSGAGTGELF
12,.,TRBV30,TRBJ1-3,ARSVTSTGNTIY
12,TRBD1,TRBV5-6,TRBJ2-7,AGSFRGTLYEQY
10,.,TRBV20-1,TRBJ2-5,SARDYQETQY
12,TRBD1,TRBV12-3/TRBV12-4,TRBJ1-1,ASSPGQGANEAF
11,.,TRBV11-3,TRBJ2-7,ASSKTATYEQY
10,.,TRBV5-1,TRBJ1-1,ASSFRPPEAF
17,.,TRBV28,TRBJ2-7,ASSFKEAQGWGLSYEQY
12,.,TRBV12-3/TRBV12-4,TRBJ1-1,ASSLGTASVPAF
14,TRBD2,TRBV7-9,TRBJ2-2,ASLDSGIPNTGELF
11,TRBD1,TRBV20-1,TRBJ1-1,SARDRGRTEAL
10,.,TRBV20-1,TRBJ2-7,SAMGPDGEQY
11,.,TRBV6-5,TRBJ2-7,ASSRERDGEQY
12,.,TRBV4-3,TRBJ2-5,ASSQRIVEETQY
14,TRBD1,TRBV2,TRBJ2-7,ASSVRQGRSSYEQY
13,.,TRBV9,TRBJ1-5,ASSPGGNNNQPQH
16,.,TRBV15,TRBJ2-5,ATSSGEHSRLPQETQY
14,.,TRBV20-1,TRBJ1-5,SARGPGPVSNQPQH
13,TRBD1,TRBV19,TRBJ1-5,ASGDRVEGNQPQH
11,.,TRBV27,TRBJ1-3,ASSQQAGNTIY
13,.,TRBV5-6,TRBJ1-5,ASSLGATDYQPQH
10,.,TRBV20-1,TRBJ1-1,SATTMNTEAF
10,.,TRBV6-5,TRBJ2-1,ASSPARGEQF
12,.,TRBV12-3/TRBV12-4,TRBJ1-5,ASSLVRGNQPQH
13,.,TRBV10-3,TRBJ1-1,AISESAARNTEAF
15,.,TRBV7-9,TRBJ2-1,ASSRKGGSMSYNEQF